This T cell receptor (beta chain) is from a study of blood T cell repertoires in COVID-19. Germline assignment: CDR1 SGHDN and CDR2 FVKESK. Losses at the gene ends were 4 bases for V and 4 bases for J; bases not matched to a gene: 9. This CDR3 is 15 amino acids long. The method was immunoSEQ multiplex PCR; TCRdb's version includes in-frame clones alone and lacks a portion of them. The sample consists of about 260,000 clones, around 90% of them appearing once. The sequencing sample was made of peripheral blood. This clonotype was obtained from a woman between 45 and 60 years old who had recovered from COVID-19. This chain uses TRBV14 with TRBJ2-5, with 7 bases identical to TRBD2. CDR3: CASSPRDYNLETQYF. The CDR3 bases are TGTGCCAGCAGCCCTCGGGACTACAACTTAGAGACCCAGTACTTC.